This TCR beta chain was recovered during a study of T cells after yellow fever vaccination. Germline CDR1 reads DFQATT; CDR2 reads SNEGSKA (reference sequence). This CDR3 is 14 amino acids long. The ends were cut back, 4 bases at V and 6 bases at J, with 15 bases in the middle. TCRdb reprocessed the 5' RACE reads via MiXCR and lists one record per CDR3 protein. This sample has fewer than 450,000 distinct CDR3 sequences, with approximately 8% found just once. This clonotype was sampled from a man aged 18 to 30 who received the YFV17D yellow fever vaccine. The source material was PBMCs, sampled roughly 45 days after the first yellow fever vaccination. The chain links TRBV20-1 to TRBJ1-4; tentatively, D is TRBD1 (6 bases). The DNA of the CDR3 is TGCAGTGCTAAACAGGGTTTGGCGGATGAAAAACTGTTTTTT. Translation gives CSAKQGLADEKLFF.